The source of this T cell receptor beta chain is a study of cytomegalovirus exposure and HLA in healthy donors. The PCR was carried out with 60 Vbeta primers and 13 Jbeta primers. The authors' processing: It was a later analysis that counted roughly 80 million unique TCR beta chains, of which 9.5 million to 14 million were shared. Clones were sequenced by immunoSEQ multiplex PCR, and TCRdb holds only the in-frame ones, with some missing. V and J calls and clone size are given by that table; D and trimming were obtained from the DNA. This sample yields about 190,000 clones, of which about 89% are seen a single time; over 1% belongs to the top ten. Unmatched junction bases numbered 7, after V lost 4 bases and J lost 4 bases. Germline CDR1 is PRHDT and CDR2 is FYEKMQ (reference sequence). The length of the CDR3 is 16 residues.

The clonotype comes from a man in his thirties or forties in good health and CMV-seronegative. The chain joins TRBV13 to TRBJ2-1, with 10 bases aligning to TRBD2. Sequencing used PBMCs. CDR3 nucleotides: TGTGCCAGCAGCTCCCCCAGCGGGAGGGGTTACAATGAGCAGTTCTTC. It codes for CASSSPSGRGYNEQFF.